The clone carrying this TCR beta chain was counted a single time. The antigen remains undetermined. Germline V CDR1 and CDR2: GTSNPN, SVGIG (reference sequence). CDR3 size: 15 residues. V was pared by 0 bases and J by 1 base, with 5 bases of the junction left unmatched. Time point defined: peripheral blood 6 weeks after treatment start. Urothelial carcinoma affected the patients, and it was locally advanced or metastatic. Samples were collected from each patient before treatment and during treatment. Each patient gave between 1 and 8 of them in total. The data originate from a study of PD-L1 blockade in urothelial cancer. Study as a whole: Blood was subjected to analysis at 3 weeks (second dose) and 6 weeks following treatment start. Study observations and caveats: Better survival was forecast by a pretreatment blood TCR clonality below the median.

Sequencing was performed with immunoSEQ multiplex PCR; in TCRdb, only in-frame clones are kept and a portion is missing. In the table there are some 40,000 clones, 84% of which are singletons. The rearrangement links TRBV30 to TRBJ2-7; 8 positions agree with TRBD1. Sequenced material: PBMCs, taken around atezolizumab (anti-PD-L1) treatment. The TCR comes from a man aged 35 to 55 with urothelial cancer. The CDR3 loop is CAWSVWGTGSYEQYF. The CDR3, as DNA: TGTGCCTGGAGTGTATGGGGGACAGGTTCCTACGAGCAGTACTTC.